A selection of T cell receptor beta chains follows, all from one sample in a study of early T cells in non-severe SARS-CoV-2 infection. A single record per CDR3 protein comes from TCRdb applying MiXCR to the 5' RACE reads. The sample has some 67,000 distinct CDR3 sequences, 13% seen once. Sequencing was performed on whole blood. The receptor set was obtained from an adult who was a healthcare worker with PCR-confirmed SARS-CoV-2 infection or an uninfected control (not recorded which). The CDR3 runs from the conserved cysteine through the conserved F or W. D genes are given only for firm matches. For some rows the clone size is stated as once, few or many, or as a class when expanded; others skip it.

clone_size	v_call	d_call	j_call	cdr3_aa	cdr3_nt
many	TRBV6-1	.	TRBJ1-2	CASSEFGDGYTF	TGTGCCAGCAGTGAATTTGGGGATGGCTACACCTTC
many	TRBV7-3	TRBD1	TRBJ2-1	CASSLTSDRGVIRDYNEQFF	TGTGCCAGCAGCTTAACCTCGGACAGGGGCGTAATAAGAGACTACAATGAGCAGTTCTTC
.	TRBV7-9	.	TRBJ1-1	CASSLSGRHTEAFF	TGTGCCAGCAGCTTATCCGGGAGGCACACTGAAGCTTTCTTT
.	TRBV7-2	.	TRBJ2-1	CASSSDSAPYNEQFF	TGTGCCAGCAGCTCGGACAGCGCCCCTTACAATGAGCAGTTCTTC
many	TRBV5-4	TRBD1	TRBJ2-7	CASSTRTGRAYEQYF	TGTGCCAGCAGCACACGGACAGGGAGAGCCTACGAGCAGTACTTC
.	TRBV6-1	TRBD2	TRBJ2-2	CASSSLAGGHNTGELFF	TGTGCCAGCAGTTCGCTAGCGGGAGGGCACAACACCGGGGAGCTGTTTTTT
few	TRBV20-1	TRBD2	TRBJ2-2	CSARVGTSGYTGELFF	TGCAGTGCTAGAGTCGGGACTAGCGGATACACCGGGGAGCTGTTTTTT
.	TRBV20-1	TRBD2	TRBJ2-3	CSVTTSGGSTQYF	TGCAGTGTTACTACTAGCGGGGGAAGTACGCAGTATTTT
.	TRBV4-1	.	TRBJ2-4	CASSQAGVIKYF	TGCGCCAGCAGCCAGGCAGGGGTAATTAAGTACTTC
few	TRBV24-1	TRBD1	TRBJ2-7	CATSDNRGRGRYEQYF	TGTGCCACCAGTGACAACAGGGGGCGAGGAAGGTACGAGCAGTACTTC
.	TRBV6-1	.	TRBJ2-7	CASRRLGNEQYF	TGTGCCAGCAGGAGGTTGGGAAACGAGCAGTACTTC
few	TRBV18	.	TRBJ1-1	CASSPPRVFTEAFF	TGTGCCAGCTCACCACCCAGGGTATTCACTGAAGCTTTCTTT
few	TRBV19	TRBD1	TRBJ2-5	CASSIPGTGQETQYF	TGTGCCAGTAGTATCCCCGGGACAGGTCAAGAGACCCAGTACTTC
many	TRBV7-9	TRBD1	TRBJ2-3	CASSTDRAADTQYF	TGTGCCAGCAGCACGGACAGGGCTGCAGATACGCAGTATTTT
.	TRBV7-6	.	TRBJ1-2	CASSSEGRVNYGYTF	TGTGCCAGCAGCTCAGAGGGCAGGGTAAACTATGGCTACACCTTC
many	TRBV5-6	.	TRBJ2-1	CASSKYRDPTNEQFF	TGTGCCAGCAGTAAATACCGGGACCCAACTAATGAGCAGTTCTTC
many	TRBV4-2	TRBD2	TRBJ2-4	CASSQGPTSEYIQYF	TGTGCCAGCAGCCAGGGTCCGACTAGCGAGTACATTCAGTACTTC
.	TRBV2	.	TRBJ1-1	CASREISTGKLGTEAFF	TGTGCCAGCAGGGAGATCTCAACAGGGAAGTTGGGAACTGAAGCTTTCTTT
many	TRBV19	TRBD1	TRBJ2-3	CASSMGQGAGTDTQYF	TGTGCCAGTAGTATGGGGCAGGGGGCAGGGACAGATACGCAGTATTTT
.	TRBV30	.	TRBJ2-7	CAWTADTYEQYF	TGTGCCTGGACCGCGGACACCTACGAGCAGTACTTC
.	TRBV10-3	.	TRBJ2-5	CAISGGGDQETQYF	TGTGCCATCAGTGGAGGCGGGGATCAAGAGACCCAGTACTTC
few	TRBV20-1	TRBD2	TRBJ2-5	CSRTRLETQYF	TGCAGTCGGACTAGGTTGGAGACCCAGTACTTC
few	TRBV6-1	TRBD1	TRBJ1-1	CASSDRGAVNTEAFF	TGTGCCAGCAGTGACAGGGGGGCCGTGAACACTGAAGCTTTCTTT
.	TRBV5-1	.	TRBJ2-7	CASSPQGAYEQYF	TGCGCCAGCAGCCCCCAGGGTGCCTACGAGCAGTACTTC
many	TRBV7-9	TRBD1	TRBJ2-6	CASSSRGRGANVLTF	TGTGCCAGCAGCTCCAGGGGGCGTGGGGCCAACGTCCTGACTTTC
few	TRBV11-3	.	TRBJ2-4	CASSLSLAKNIQYF	TGTGCCAGCAGCTTAAGTCTAGCCAAAAACATTCAGTACTTC
.	TRBV6-2/TRBV6-3	TRBD2	TRBJ2-1	CASSYASGRYNEQFF	TGTGCCAGCAGTTACGCCTCCGGGAGGTACAATGAGCAGTTCTTC
many	TRBV20-1	.	TRBJ2-1	CSAVGGSYNEQFF	TGCAGTGCAGTGGGCGGCTCCTACAATGAGCAGTTCTTC
many	TRBV6-5	TRBD2	TRBJ2-5	CASTNRLAGVGTQYF	TGTGCCAGCACGAACAGGCTAGCGGGAGTTGGGACCCAGTACTTC
.	TRBV6-5	.	TRBJ1-2	CASSYSGESAGYTF	TGTGCCAGCAGTTACTCTGGGGAGTCGGCCGGCTACACCTTC